This TCR beta chain is from a study of shared clonotypes between healthy human individuals. Whole-study findings and limits: Naive subsets generally had larger estimated richness than memory subsets. It was expected that sequencing depth would affect clonotype sharing among donors.

The CDR3 has 15 amino acids. Trimming took 0 bases from V and 3 from J; bases not matched to a gene: 3. In germline, CDR1 is SGHRS, CDR2 YFSETQ. All the donors were Caucasian adults who lived in Nashville, Tennessee. The table came from immunoSEQ multiplex PCR; TCRdb's copy has only in-frame clones and leaves some out. The repertoire includes about 2.4 million clones, 80% to 95% of them detected once, and approximately 0.35% sits in the top ten. This clone appeared a single time. Its antigen is as yet unknown. Other DNA sequences from this sample encode an identical CDR3 as well. The genes are TRBV5-1 and TRBJ2-1; 7 bases map to TRBD1. This clonotype was obtained from a man younger than 35 in good health. Some clones in this sample may be carry-over from other donors' samples. Material for sequencing was naive CD4+ T cells from PBMCs. Subset defined: CD45RA+ positively selected. Here the CDR3 DNA reads TGCGCCAGCAGCTTGGGGCCAGGGGGCTACAATGAGCAGTTCTTC. It encodes CASSLGPGGYNEQFF. The variable domain in full, completed from reference TRBV5-1 and TRBJ2-1, reads KAGVTQTPRYLIKTRGQQVTLSCSPISGHRSVSWYQQTPGQGLQFLFEYFSETQRNKGNFPGRFSGRQFSNSRSEMNVSTLELGDSALYLCASSLGPGGYNEQFFGPGTRLTVL.